These 29 T cell receptor beta chains were all obtained from the same sample, sequenced in a study of T cells in localized non-small cell lung cancer. This table comes from immunoSEQ multiplex PCR, and its TCRdb copy is limited to in-frame clones, with some not included. The table shows tens of thousands of clones, with more than 75% occurring only once. The sample here was peripheral blood, taken before any cancer treatment. Every receptor here comes from a male donor aged 60 or over with stage I squamous cell lung carcinoma.

The chain combines TRBV5-1 with TRBJ2-2; TRBD1 agrees at 9 bases. V was clipped by 0 bases and J by 3 bases; unmatched bases: 6. The germline gives CDR1 SGHRS, CDR2 YFSETQ. The CDR3 is 17 amino acids. The CDR3 DNA reads as TGCGCCAGCAGCTTGGCCGGGGGGACAGGGTACACCGGGGAGCTGTTTTTT. It translates to CASSLAGGTGYTGELFF.

V usage is TRBV5-5 and J usage is TRBJ2-7; 9 nucleotides line up with TRBD1. Looked up from germline, CDR1 is SGHKS and CDR2 is YYEKEE (reference sequence). V shed 0 bases, J shed 2 bases, and the junction held 6 bases outside the gene matches. The CDR3 is made up of 16 amino acids. The CDR3 DNA follows: TGTGCCAGCAGCTTGGGACTACAGGGGGCTGCCTACGAGCAGTACTTC. Protein product: CASSLGLQGAAYEQYF.

The genes are TRBV9 and TRBJ2-2; TRBD1 aligns across 7 bases. Trimming took 2 bases from V and 7 from J; bases not matched to a gene: 8. The CDR3 spans 15 residues. Per the germline V gene, CDR1 is SGDLS and CDR2 is YYNGEE. In DNA form, the CDR3 reads TGTGCCAGCAGCGTTAGAGGGGGCGCAAACGGGGAGCTGTTTTTT. Its translation: CASSVRGGANGELFF.

This clone was observed a few times. The chain links TRBV6-5 to TRBJ2-7, with D maybe TRBD2 (5 bases). With 5 bases removed from V and 9 bases from J, the gap between germline ends came to 20 bases. The CDR3 is made up of 14 amino acids. Germline loops: CDR1 MNHEY, CDR2 SVGAGI. CDR3 amino acids: CASSPDREGPGQYF. The CDR3 nucleotides are TGTGCCAGCAGTCCCGACCGGGAAGGGCCGGGGCAGTACTTC.

This sequence joins TRBV5-4 and TRBJ2-4; TRBD1 agrees at 9 bases. This CDR3 contains 14 residues. With 1 base clipped from V and 5 bases from J, the junction kept 1 base outside the gene matches. Germline V gives CDR1 SGHNT, CDR2 YYREEE (reference sequence). CDR3 DNA sequence: TGTGCCAGCAGCTTGCGACAGGGGGAAAACATTCAGTACTTC. Its protein product is CASSLRQGENIQYF.

V is TRBV2 and J is TRBJ1-6; D gene ambiguous. Germline CDR1 is SNHLY and CDR2 is FYNNEI. V was clipped by 8 bases and J by 3 bases, with 8 bases between them. The CDR3 is made up of 13 amino acids. CDR3 DNA: TGTGCCAGCCGACGGGACTATAATTCACCCCTCCACTTT. As protein: CASRRDYNSPLHF.

This clone was detected only once. The genes are TRBV10-1 and TRBJ2-3; the D is unclear. CDR3 length equals 13 residues. CDR1 and CDR2 (germline): WNHNN, SYGVQD (reference sequence). V was shortened by 6 bases and J by 1 base, with 8 bases between the two germline ends. The DNA of the CDR3 is TGCGCCAGCAGCCGCGCGGGCACAGATACGCAGTATTTT. It translates to CASSRAGTDTQYF.

The chain's CDR3 is CASSSGRLAETQYF. The CDR3 DNA follows: TGTGCCAGCAGTTCCGGTAGACTAGCTGAGACCCAGTACTTC. The rearrangement links TRBV6-5 to TRBJ2-5, with TRBD2 matching 7 bases. Looked up from germline, CDR1 is MNHEY and CDR2 is SVGAGI. The V segment lost 4 bases and the J segment 5 bases; nucleotides outside the gene matches: 7. The CDR3 has 14 amino acids.

This clone has a single count. The chain uses TRBV6-5 and TRBJ2-7; D perhaps matches TRBD2 (6 bases). CDR1 and CDR2 from the germline V gene are MNHEY and SVGAGI. Trimming left V 7 bases short and J 2 bases short, with 15 bases between. The CDR3 loop spans 14 amino acids. The CDR3 here is CASTSGLLPYEQYF. CDR3 DNA sequence: TGTGCCAGCACGAGCGGGCTTCTTCCCTACGAGCAGTACTTC.

This chain joins TRBV10-3 and TRBJ1-5; tentatively, D is TRBD1 (5 bases). The V end was cut by 4 bases, the J end by 0 bases, with 10 bases between. The CDR3 loop spans 15 amino acids. Germline V CDR1 and CDR2: ENHRY, SYGVKD. This CDR3 is CAISGDSYSNQPQHF. For the CDR3, the DNA is TGTGCCATCAGTGGCGACAGTTATAGCAATCAGCCCCAGCATTTT.

V gene TRBV6-1 combines with J gene TRBJ2-3; D gene unclear. Germline V CDR1 and CDR2: MNHNS, SASEGT. Trimming removed 4 bases at V and 8 bases at J, with 16 bases between. This CDR3 comprises 14 residues. CDR3 amino acids: CASSVQDALGTQYF. Written as DNA, the CDR3 is TGTGCCAGCAGTGTTCAGGACGCGCTAGGTACGCAGTATTTT.

V usage is TRBV7-9 and J usage is TRBJ1-2; a weak D match, TRBD1 (5 bases). CDR3 length: 12 amino acids. CDR1 is SEHNR and CDR2 is FQNEAQ in the germline V gene (reference sequence). V lost 7 bases to trimming and J lost 8 bases, with 14 bases between them. The CDR3 nucleotides read TGTGCCAGCACCAGGGACGGTGAAGGCTACACCTTC. It specifies CASTRDGEGYTF.

The chain carries TRBV29-1 and TRBJ2-3; 7 nucleotides align to TRBD2. Germline values: CDR1 SQVTM, CDR2 ANQGSEA. V shed 7 bases and J 2 bases; nucleotides not matched to a gene: 15. This CDR3 is built from 16 residues. CDR3 residues: CSAGRPTSVPTDTQYF. CDR3 sequence (DNA): TGCAGCGCGGGGCGTCCTACTAGCGTACCCACAGATACGCAGTATTTT.

The rearrangement links TRBV29-1 to TRBJ2-2; 10 bases are shared with TRBD2. V was pared by 3 bases and J by 7 bases, with 5 bases of the junction left unmatched. Per germline, CDR1 SQVTM and CDR2 ANQGSEA. The CDR3 is made up of 14 amino acids. The CDR3 DNA is TGCAGCGTTGAGAGAAGCGGGAGGGACGGGGAGCTGTTTTTT. Translation gives CSVERSGRDGELFF.

V usage is TRBV10-1 and J usage is TRBJ2-7; D not certain. CDR3 size: 12 residues. V was shortened by 0 bases and J by 6 bases, with 6 bases between the two germline ends. Per germline, CDR1 WNHNN and CDR2 SYGVQD (reference sequence). CDR3 DNA sequence: TGCGCCAGCAGTGAGTCGTCACGCGAGCAGTACTTC. Protein: CASSESSREQYF.

This chain links TRBV13 with TRBJ1-4; 7 bases agree with TRBD1. J gave up 6 bases and V 5 bases, and 3 bases lay outside the gene matches. CDR1 PRHDT and CDR2 FYEKMQ come from the germline V gene (reference sequence). The CDR3 has 13 residues. The CDR3 region is CASSRGQDEKLFF. CDR3 DNA: TGTGCCAGCAGCCGCGGACAGGATGAAAAACTGTTTTTT.

The rearrangement links TRBV27 to TRBJ2-1, with TRBD2 matching over 9 bases. Germline V lookup: CDR1 MNHEY, CDR2 SMNVEV (reference sequence). V dropped 6 bases and J dropped 5; count of bases not matched to a gene: 8. The CDR3 extends over 15 amino acids. The CDR3 nucleotides read TGTGCCAGCAGCCCCGGGACTAGCCTACACAATGAGCAGTTCTTC. This codes for CASSPGTSLHNEQFF.

The chain has TRBV5-4 and TRBJ2-7; the match to TRBD2 covers 7 bases. CDR1 and CDR2 from the germline V gene are SGHNT and YYREEE (reference sequence). There are 15 residues in the CDR3. V trimming: 4 bases; J trimming: 0 bases; junction bases outside the gene matches: 7. The CDR3 coding sequence is TGTGCCAGCAGCCCGGGAGGCGTTAGCTCCTACGAGCAGTACTTC. This encodes CASSPGGVSSYEQYF.

The chain couples TRBV7-2 to TRBJ2-7, with D uncertain. Germline values: CDR1 SGHTA, CDR2 FQGNSA. The CDR3 has 13 residues. Trimming stripped 1 base from V and 3 bases from J, with 7 bases between. The CDR3, as DNA: TGTGCCAGCAGCTTAGAGGTAATCTACGAGCAGTACTTC. Its protein product is CASSLEVIYEQYF. The whole variable domain, filled in from reference TRBV7-2 and TRBJ2-7, reads GAGVSQSPSNKVTEKGKDVELRCDPISGHTALYWYRQSLGQGLEFLIYFQGNSAPDKSGLPSDRFSAERTGGSVSTLTIQRTQQEDSAVYLCASSLEVIYEQYFGPGTRLTVT.

The CDR3 region has the DNA TGCAGCGTTGGCAGGAGGAACACTGAAGCTTTCTTT. This codes for CSVGRRNTEAFF. The genes are TRBV29-1 and TRBJ1-1; the D is unclear. Trimming took off 4 bases at V and 1 base at J, with 7 bases between the two ends. The CDR3 is 12 residues long. The germline CDR1 and CDR2 sequences are SQVTM and ANQGSEA.

The rearrangement joins TRBV7-9 to TRBJ1-2, with D possibly matching TRBD1 (5 bases). CDR1 is SEHNR, CDR2 FQNEAQ, per germline (reference sequence). Trimming took off 2 bases at V and 6 bases at J, with 10 bases between the two ends. CDR3 size: 13 residues. The CDR3, as DNA: TGTGCCAGCAGCTTATACCAGGGACATGGCTACACCTTC. This sequence encodes CASSLYQGHGYTF.

The V and J genes are TRBV6-5 and TRBJ2-7; D perhaps matches TRBD1 (5 bases). V dropped 5 bases and J dropped 7 bases, with 18 bases sitting between them. This CDR3 has 14 residues. CDR1 and CDR2 from the germline V gene are MNHEY and SVGAGI. This CDR3 reads CASSENRPTSEQYF. CDR3 nucleotide sequence: TGTGCCAGCAGTGAAAACAGGCCTACGAGTGAGCAGTACTTC.

This chain uses TRBV9 with TRBJ2-7; weak D call: TRBD1 (6 bases). Germline assignment: CDR1 SGDLS and CDR2 YYNGEE. The CDR3 consists of 15 residues. V was pared by 3 bases and J by 6 bases, with 19 bases between. CDR3 coding DNA: TGTGCCAGCAGCGCCGGACAGACCGATCCGGGCGAGCAGTACTTC. Its translation is CASSAGQTDPGEQYF.

This clone has just one count. CDR3 in amino acids: CASSLVEGLPGNTIYF. The CDR3 region has the DNA TGTGCCAGCAGCTTGGTAGAGGGACTCCCTGGAAACACCATATATTTT. This chain joins TRBV5-6 and TRBJ1-3, with D tentatively TRBD1 (5 bases). From germline, CDR1 is SGHDT and CDR2 YYEEEE. The CDR3 has 16 amino acids. Trimming pared 0 bases from V and 2 bases from J, leaving 12 bases between.

The CDR3 spells CASSFNSGGPRTDTQYF. As DNA, the CDR3 is TGCGCCAGCAGCTTTAATAGCGGGGGCCCTCGCACAGATACGCAGTATTTT. This rearrangement joins TRBV5-1 to TRBJ2-3, with TRBD2 matching over 9 bases. The germline V gene has CDR1 SGHRS and CDR2 YFSETQ. This CDR3 has 17 residues. V trimming: 2 bases; J trimming: 1 base; junction bases outside the gene matches: 8.

This clone was recorded only once. The chain is built from TRBV5-1 and TRBJ1-3; 8 bases are shared with TRBD1. Germline loops: CDR1 SGHRS, CDR2 YFSETQ. The CDR3 length is 15 residues. The J segment lost 0 bases and the V segment lost 4 bases, leaving 3 bases of the junction unmatched. The CDR3 is CASSITGGSGNTIYF. In nucleotides, the CDR3 is TGCGCCAGCAGCATCACAGGGGGCTCTGGAAACACCATATATTTT.

J is TRBJ2-3 and V is TRBV11-2; 11 bases align to TRBD1. Germline V lookup: CDR1 SGHAT, CDR2 FQNNGV. V lost 5 bases to trimming and J lost 5 bases; unmatched junction nucleotides: 9. This CDR3 region has 16 residues. This chain's CDR3 is CASSLIRGQGEDTQYF. The CDR3 DNA reads TGTGCCAGCAGCCTTATAAGGGGACAGGGGGAAGATACGCAGTATTTT.

The chain is built from TRBV7-2 and TRBJ2-1; D is undetermined. This CDR3 has 14 amino acids. The V gene lost 5 bases and the J gene lost 6 bases, with 14 bases spanning the gap. Germline CDR1 reads SGHTA; CDR2 reads FQGNSA. The DNA for the CDR3 is TGTGCCAGCAGCCTTAATCCCACTATCAATGAGCAGTTCTTC. It translates to CASSLNPTINEQFF.

This rearrangement joins TRBV25-1 to TRBJ2-7, with 7 bases that match TRBD1. J lost 4 bases, V lost 6 bases, and 12 bases had no gene match. Germline CDR1 MGHDK, CDR2 SYGVNS. The CDR3 loop spans 15 amino acids. CDR3 protein: CASSPPGQRTYEQYF. For the CDR3, the DNA is TGTGCCAGCAGCCCGCCGGGACAGCGAACTTACGAGCAGTACTTC.